Listed here are 22 T cell receptor beta chains from one sample, sequenced in a study of T cell changes during pregnancy in multiple sclerosis. Using immunoSEQ multiplex PCR, the repertoire was profiled, and TCRdb retains in-frame clones only, with some absent. This table holds 25,000 to 35,000 clones, approximately 90% found once. The sample was CD4+ T cells from peripheral blood mononuclear cells, taken in the first trimester of pregnancy. Source of these receptors: a female donor in good health, enrolled as a control in a pregnancy study.

The chain combines TRBV5-4 with TRBJ2-6, with a weak D call TRBD1 (6 bases). Trimming took 6 bases from V and 0 from J, leaving 16 bases between them. Germline V gene sequence: CDR1 SGHNT, CDR2 YYREEE (reference sequence). This CDR3 spans 17 amino acids. The CDR3 region has the DNA TGTGCCAGCACTTCAGGGGCAGGGGCCTCTGGGGCCAACGTCCTGACTTTC. As protein: CASTSGAGASGANVLTF. Variable domain in full (rest from reference TRBV5-4 and TRBJ2-6): ETGVTQSPTHLIKTRGQQVTLRCSSQSGHNTVSWYQQALGQGPQFIFQYYREEENGRGNFPPRFSGLQFPNYSSELNVNALELDDSALYLCASTSGAGASGANVLTFGAGSRLTVL.

As DNA, the CDR3 is TGTGCCAGCAGTGTGGGACAGTATAGCAATCAGCCCCAGCATTTT. Encoded protein: CASSVGQYSNQPQHF. The J gene is TRBJ1-5, the V gene TRBV2; 7 nucleotides match TRBD1. Germline CDR1 reads SNHLY; CDR2 reads FYNNEI. With V trimmed by 4 bases and J by 0 bases, 3 bases remained unmatched. The CDR3 has 15 amino acids.

The rearrangement joins TRBV9 to TRBJ2-1; D is uncertain. The CDR3 runs to 16 residues. Germline V lookup: CDR1 SGDLS, CDR2 YYNGEE. Trimming took 0 bases from V and 0 from J, leaving 10 bases between them. CDR3 region: CASSVGSLSSYNEQFF. CDR3 nucleotide sequence: TGTGCCAGCAGCGTAGGTAGCCTGAGCTCCTACAATGAGCAGTTCTTC.

In nucleotides, the CDR3 is TGTGCCAGCAGCTTAAGGACAGGGGGAGGAACCGGGGAGCTGTTTTTT. The encoded protein is CASSLRTGGGTGELFF. This chain joins TRBV7-9 and TRBJ2-2; 10 bases match TRBD1. Germline loops: CDR1 SEHNR, CDR2 FQNEAQ (reference sequence). V lost 2 bases and J lost 5; bases outside the gene matches: 5. This CDR3 is 16 amino acids long. Full variable domain (rest looked up from reference TRBV7-9 and TRBJ2-2): DTGVSQNPRHKITKRGQNVTFRCDPISEHNRLYWYRQTLGQGPEFLTYFQNEAQLEKSRLLSDRFSAERPKGSFSTLEIQRTEQGDSAMYLCASSLRTGGGTGELFFGEGSRLTVL.

This clone is a singleton in its sample. J is TRBJ2-1 and V is TRBV28, with a possible D match to TRBD2 (6 bases). This CDR3 region has 14 residues. CDR1 MDHEN and CDR2 SYDVKM come from the germline V gene. The V end was cut by 6 bases, the J end by 7 bases, with 16 bases between. In DNA form, the CDR3 reads TGTGCCAGCAGCAGTGGGGGGAGTTTTAATGAGCAGTTCTTC. Translated: CASSSGGSFNEQFF.

The J gene is TRBJ2-1, the V gene TRBV19; 7 nucleotides line up with TRBD2. Germline CDR1 LNHDA, CDR2 SQIVND (reference sequence). The CDR3 extends over 16 amino acids. V was pared by 4 bases and J by 3 bases, with 9 bases of the junction left unmatched. CDR3 coding DNA: TGTGCCAGTAGTAAGTGGGAGGGGCGGAACTACAATGAGCAGTTCTTC. Protein product: CASSKWEGRNYNEQFF.

The rearrangement uses TRBV15 and TRBJ1-3; the D gene is possibly TRBD1 (5 bases). The CDR3 spans 17 residues. V lost 0 bases and J 1 base, leaving 13 bases between the germline ends. Per the germline V gene, CDR1 is LNHNV and CDR2 is YYDKDF (reference sequence). The CDR3 sequence: CATSRDIGRVSGNTIYF. DNA for the CDR3: TGTGCCACCAGCAGAGATATCGGCAGGGTGTCTGGAAACACCATATATTTT.

CDR3 sequence: CASSYSTGFYGYTF. The CDR3 bases are TGTGCCAGCAGTTACTCGACAGGCTTCTATGGCTACACCTTC. V and J are TRBV6-5 and TRBJ1-2; tentatively, D is TRBD1 (6 bases). Germline V gives CDR1 MNHEY, CDR2 SVGAGI. The CDR3 loop spans 14 amino acids. Deletions cut 0 bases from V and 4 bases from J, with 9 bases between.

This clone came up once. V gene TRBV30 combines with J gene TRBJ2-5, with D perhaps matching TRBD2 (6 bases). The germline V gene has CDR1 GTSNPN and CDR2 SVGIG (reference sequence). The CDR3 runs to 13 residues. Trimming took off 5 bases at V and 11 bases at J, with 21 bases between the two ends. The CDR3 bases are TGTGCCTGGGACCGGGACTCCTTGGGAGAGCAGTACTTC. Translation: CAWDRDSLGEQYF.

This rearrangement joins TRBV7-8 to TRBJ2-4, with D tentatively TRBD1 (6 bases). The CDR3 consists of 15 residues. Trimming cost V 5 bases and J 3 bases, with 14 bases left between them. Germline V gene sequence: CDR1 SGHVS, CDR2 FQNEAQ. This CDR3 is CASSRTGSGKNIQYF. The CDR3 nucleotides are TGTGCCAGCAGCAGAACAGGGTCGGGCAAAAACATTCAGTACTTC.

This clone was detected once. The chain uses TRBV19 and TRBJ1-5, with 11 bases aligning to TRBD1. The CDR3 totals 15 residues. V trimming: 6 bases; J trimming: 6 bases; junction bases outside the gene matches: 7. Germline values: CDR1 LNHDA, CDR2 SQIVND (reference sequence). In DNA form, the CDR3 reads TGTGCCAGTAGCCCTAGGGGACAGGGGGGTCAGCCCCAGCATTTT. Translated: CASSPRGQGGQPQHF.

The chain combines TRBV9 with TRBJ1-1; TRBD1 is a possible D gene (5 bases). Germline loops: CDR1 SGDLS, CDR2 YYNGEE. The CDR3 consists of 14 residues. V was shortened by 0 bases and J by 5 bases, with 11 bases between the two germline ends. The CDR3, as DNA: TGTGCCAGCAGCGTAGAGGCAGGGAGGACTGAAGCTTTCTTT. Encoded protein: CASSVEAGRTEAFF.

This chain links TRBV27 with TRBJ2-3; 7 bases match TRBD1. The trim removed 2 bases at V and 5 bases at J, leaving 4 bases unmatched. This CDR3 contains 14 residues. Germline V gene sequence: CDR1 MNHEY, CDR2 SMNVEV (reference sequence). The chain's CDR3 is CASSLTNRGDTQYF. CDR3 DNA: TGTGCCAGCAGTTTAACAAACAGGGGAGATACGCAGTATTTT.

This clone appeared a single time. The rearrangement joins TRBV7-2 to TRBJ1-5, with 9 bases aligning to TRBD1. Germline lookup yields CDR1 SGHTA and CDR2 FQGNSA. The V and J ends lost 0 bases and 3 bases, in that order; junction bases with no gene match: 6. This CDR3 comprises 17 residues. The CDR3 DNA sequence: TGTGCCAGCAGCTTAGCGGGACAGGGATCGCCCAATCAGCCCCAGCATTTT. Protein product: CASSLAGQGSPNQPQHF.

V and J are TRBV28 and TRBJ1-3; D possibly corresponds to TRBD1 (6 bases). This CDR3 has 14 amino acids. Trimming cost V 5 bases and J 4 bases, with 12 bases left between them. Germline loops: CDR1 MDHEN, CDR2 SYDVKM. The CDR3 coding sequence is TGTGCCAGCAGTAGCCAGGGGCAGGGAAACACCATATATTTT. Protein product: CASSSQGQGNTIYF.

The chain links TRBV7-9 to TRBJ1-2; no reliable D call. The CDR3 loop spans 12 amino acids. The V gene lost 4 bases and the J gene lost 5 bases, with 8 bases spanning the gap. CDR1 and CDR2 from the germline V gene are SEHNR and FQNEAQ (reference sequence). CDR3 protein: CASSSRLYGYTF. CDR3 coding DNA: TGTGCCAGCAGCTCAAGACTTTATGGCTACACCTTC.

The chain couples TRBV29-1 to TRBJ2-3; TRBD2 matches 8 bases. The length of the CDR3 is 13 residues. CDR1 is SQVTM, CDR2 ANQGSEA, per germline. The CDR3 region is CGSRGRLTDTQYF. The CDR3 DNA follows: TGCGGGTCTCGCGGGAGGCTCACAGATACGCAGTATTTT.

This clone was detected once. V and J are TRBV7-9 and TRBJ1-5; the D gene is possibly TRBD1 (5 bases). The V gene's germline CDR1 is SEHNR and CDR2 FQNEAQ (reference sequence). The length of the CDR3 is 12 residues. V was cut by 5 bases and J by 8 bases, with 10 bases left in between. CDR3 residues: CASSPIGEPQHF. The DNA of the CDR3 is TGTGCCAGCAGCCCGATAGGGGAGCCCCAGCATTTT.

V usage is TRBV28 and J usage is TRBJ1-2; no firm D call. From germline, CDR1 is MDHEN and CDR2 SYDVKM. The CDR3 covers 14 residues. Trimming shortened V by 5 bases and J by 5 bases, and 15 bases separated the two germline ends. CDR3 bases: TGTGCCAGCAGTGTTGGAGGGCGATATTATGGCTACACCTTC. Translating gives CASSVGGRYYGYTF.

This chain connects TRBV4-3 to TRBJ2-3; 10 bases line up with TRBD2. The CDR3 runs to 17 residues. Germline CDR1 LGHNA, CDR2 YSLEER. The junction had 5 bases not matched to a gene; V was cut back by 0 bases and J by 2 bases. CDR3: CASSQEVLAGLTDTQYF. The CDR3 DNA follows: TGCGCCAGCAGCCAAGAAGTACTAGCGGGGCTCACAGATACGCAGTATTTT.

The CDR3 sequence: CASSPQGAAGYTF. CDR3 sequence (DNA): TGTGCCAGCTCACCGCAGGGGGCGGCTGGCTACACCTTC. V and J are TRBV18 and TRBJ1-2; 8 nucleotides align to TRBD1. V shed 3 bases and J 7 bases; nucleotides not matched to a gene: 4. CDR1 is KGHSH, CDR2 LQKENI, per germline. This CDR3 contains 13 residues.

The chain uses TRBV27 and TRBJ2-7; 9 nucleotides align to TRBD1. This CDR3 spans 16 amino acids. Trimming removed 5 bases from V and 1 base from J; junction bases left unmatched: 9. Germline V gives CDR1 MNHEY, CDR2 SMNVEV (reference sequence). The chain's CDR3 is CASSPLQGATSYEQYF. The CDR3 bases are TGTGCCAGCAGTCCCCTACAGGGGGCGACTTCCTACGAGCAGTACTTC.